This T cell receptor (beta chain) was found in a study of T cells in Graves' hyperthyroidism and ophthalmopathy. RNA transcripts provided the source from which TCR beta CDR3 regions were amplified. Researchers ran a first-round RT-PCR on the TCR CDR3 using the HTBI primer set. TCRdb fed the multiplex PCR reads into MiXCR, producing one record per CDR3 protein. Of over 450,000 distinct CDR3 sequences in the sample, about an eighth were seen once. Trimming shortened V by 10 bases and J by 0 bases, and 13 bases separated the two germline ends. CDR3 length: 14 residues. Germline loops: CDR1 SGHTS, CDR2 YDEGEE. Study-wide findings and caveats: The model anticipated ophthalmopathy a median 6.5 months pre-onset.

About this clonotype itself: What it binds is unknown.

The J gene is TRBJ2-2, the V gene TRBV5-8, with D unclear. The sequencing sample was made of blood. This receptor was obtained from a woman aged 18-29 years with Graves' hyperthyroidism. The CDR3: CAFLGVANTGELFF. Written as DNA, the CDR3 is TGTGCCTTCCTAGGAGTAGCGAACACCGGGGAGCTGTTTTTT.